This T cell receptor (beta chain) was obtained from a study of cytomegalovirus exposure and HLA in healthy donors. Background on the study: The same platform was used for the 110 or so validation repertoires as for the 650 to 700 first-cohort repertoires, as reported in a later analysis.

On this clone itself: The antigen is undetermined.

Clones were sequenced by immunoSEQ multiplex PCR, and TCRdb holds only the in-frame ones, with some missing. The sample lists 35,000 to 40,000 clones, about 93% occurring once. Overall study results and limits: Cytomegalovirus-associated TCR beta chains were listed, numbering some 150.

CDR3 length: 15 amino acids. CDR1 SGHAT and CDR2 FQNNGV come from the germline V gene. V shed 3 bases, J shed 5 bases, and the junction held 6 bases outside the gene matches. From the 120-subject validation cohort, which was separate from the approximately 700-subject first cohort, the donors were drawn. Material for sequencing was PBMCs. This chain connects TRBV11-2 to TRBJ2-5; 10 positions match TRBD1. This receptor was identified in a man between 18 and 35 years old in good health and CMV-seronegative. The CDR3 DNA reads TGTGCCAGCAGCTTCCGGGACAGGGGACGGGAGACCCAGTACTTC. Translated: CASSFRDRGRETQYF.